The 9 T cell receptor beta chains below were found in one sample sequenced in a study of blood T cell repertoires in COVID-19. Only in-frame clones appear in the TCRdb table, and some are missing; sequencing was by immunoSEQ multiplex PCR. The sample has about 340,000 clones, 88% seen once. Sequencing was performed on peripheral blood. The receptor set was obtained from a woman in her 70s with COVID-19, enrolled during active disease.

V usage is TRBV30 and J usage is TRBJ2-7, with no clear D. The V end was cut by 3 bases, the J end by 3 bases, with 9 bases between. The germline gives CDR1 GTSNPN, CDR2 SVGIG (reference sequence). CDR3 length: 12 amino acids. CDR3 bases: TGTGCCTGGAGAGTACTCGACTACGAGCAGTACTTC. Amino acid sequence: CAWRVLDYEQYF.

The chain employs TRBV10-1 and TRBJ1-1; D may be TRBD1 (5 bases). The CDR3 is 13 amino acids. Germline assignment: CDR1 WNHNN and CDR2 SYGVQD (reference sequence). Trimming removed 8 bases at V and 9 bases at J, with 19 bases between. CDR3 protein: CASSPGTPNQAFF. The CDR3 coding sequence is TGCGCCAGCTCGCCCGGGACTCCCAATCAAGCTTTCTTT.

In its sample, this clone was seen a few times. The rearrangement joins TRBV12-3 or TRBV12-4 to TRBJ1-1, with a tentative D call TRBD1 (6 bases). V was shortened by 5 bases and J by 4 bases, with 8 bases between the two germline ends. The length of the CDR3 is 12 residues. The CDR3 nucleotides are TGTGCCAGCAGTATCAGGGGCACTGAAGCTTTCTTT. It specifies CASSIRGTEAFF.

V gene TRBV19 combines with J gene TRBJ2-1, with a possible D match to TRBD1 (5 bases). The CDR3 is 15 amino acids. Germline CDR1 reads LNHDA; CDR2 reads SQIVND (reference sequence). Between the trimmed V and J ends, which lost 5 bases and 10 bases, there was a span of 21 bases. CDR3 residues: CASSDRPQLDTEQFF. CDR3 nucleotide sequence: TGTGCCAGTAGTGATCGTCCTCAATTGGACACCGAGCAGTTCTTC.

This chain joins TRBV4-1 and TRBJ2-2; D might be TRBD1 (6 bases). V lost 1 base to trimming and J lost 8 bases, with 17 bases between them. Germline CDR1 is MGHRA and CDR2 is YSYEKL. CDR3 length equals 16 residues. CDR3 nucleotides: TGCGCCAGCAGCCAAGTTTTTGGACAGCCGAGGGGGGAGCTGTTTTTT. Its translation is CASSQVFGQPRGELFF.

This rearrangement joins TRBV2 to TRBJ2-5; weak D call: TRBD2 (6 bases). The CDR3 extends over 15 amino acids. The germline gives CDR1 SNHLY, CDR2 FYNNEI. Trimming took off 6 bases at V and 2 bases at J, with 16 bases between the two ends. This CDR3 reads CASRFGTLSQETQYF. The CDR3 region has the DNA TGTGCCAGCAGGTTTGGGACTCTAAGTCAAGAGACCCAGTACTTC. The full variable domain, rest sourced from reference TRBV2 and TRBJ2-5, is EPEVTQTPSHQVTQMGQEVILRCVPISNHLYFYWYRQILGQKVEFLVSFYNNEISEKSEIFDDQFSVERPDGSNFTLKIRSTKLEDSAMYFCASRFGTLSQETQYFGPGTRLLVL.

CDR3 nucleotide sequence: TGTGCCAGCAGCGCAAGAGCGGGGCTGAACACCGGGGAGCTGTTTTTT. Its protein is CASSARAGLNTGELFF. V gene TRBV7-3 combines with J gene TRBJ2-2, with TRBD2 matching over 7 bases. V gave up 5 bases and J gave up 1 base; unmatched junction bases: 7. The germline CDR1 and CDR2 sequences are SGHTA and FQGTGA. The CDR3 length is 16 residues.

A word on this clone: An end of the junction differs from the germline gene, which may be a read error. This CDR3 reads CSASHGGYLAF. CDR3 in DNA: TGCAGTGCTAGCCACGGGGGTTATCTGGCCTTC. The rearrangement links TRBV20-1 to TRBJ1-2; possibly TRBD1 for D (5 bases). CDR1 is DFQATT, CDR2 SNEGSKA, per germline (reference sequence). This CDR3 has 11 residues.

About this clone itself: Other DNA sequences in the same sample also yield this CDR3. The rearrangement links TRBV7-9 to TRBJ2-7; 7 bases are shared with TRBD1. Germline V gene sequence: CDR1 SEHNR, CDR2 FQNEAQ (reference sequence). This CDR3 has 15 amino acids. J lost 3 bases, V lost 5 bases, and 10 bases had no gene match. The CDR3 is CASSLGGINYYEQYF. For the CDR3, the DNA is TGTGCCAGCAGCCTAGGGGGCATTAATTACTACGAGCAGTACTTC.